Included here is one T cell receptor beta chain sequence, with context. The table lists this clonotype with many counts. Its antigen is not yet known. No base-level quality is on record; no much larger clone is a single base apart. The method was 5' RACE. Sequencing instrument: Illumina HiSeq 2500. A second PCR of roughly 7 to 11 cycles was performed with a sample-barcoded 5' primer and a J-beta primer mix. Each TCR beta cDNA molecule received a unique molecular identifier from a template-switch 5' adaptor carrying 12 random nucleotides. Each sample yielded at least 3 million CDR3-containing paired-end reads. The Mint cDNA synthesis kit, primed by a TRBC-specific oligonucleotide, was used to synthesize first-strand cDNA from all RNA. After uracil-DNA glycosylase treatment, a first 18-cycle PCR used universal primers M1SS and BC2_uni_R on all cDNA. The authors' analysis ran thus. Each sample was normalized by randomly selecting 1 million high-quality reads, each carrying a distinct molecular identifier. Instead of being binned into consensus sequences, reads that shared molecular identifiers were thrown out. MiTCR, with a Q25 quality threshold and the strictest error-elimination algorithm, was used for CDR3 identification, clonotype clustering and error correction. A nonparametric unseen species model with Euler transformation was used to estimate a lower bound on total TCR beta diversity. TCRdb cleaned the public reads at Q25 with fastp, built clones with MiXCR and kept in-frame beta chains. Rows matching on CDR3 protein sequence are summarized as one entry with the most common DNA and genes. The V and J calls and clone size are TCRdb's, not the authors'. Counted in this sample were some 760,000 distinct CDR3 sequences; around 25% of them appeared once. The leading ten clones occupy around 9.2% of the sample.

Systemically healthy Caucasian individuals from Russia, some 36 in total and aged about 6 to 95 years, were included as donors. Approximately 9.7 milliliters of peripheral blood were drawn from each donor into EDTA-treated Vacutainer tubes. Ficoll-Paque density-gradient centrifugation was used to isolate PBMCs, with at least 6.5 million obtained per sample. Trizol reagent was used to extract total RNA from PBMCs, with at least 6 micrograms per sample. For every donor, an aliquot of PBMCs went through flow cytometry to measure the percentages of naive CD45RAhigh/CD27high T cells. This sample is part of a study of blood T cells in healthy people across ages (dated by TCRdb to 2013 to 2016). About the investigation overall: In model experiments, roughly one uniquely barcoded TCR beta cDNA molecule per two T cells was captured by template switching. Using deep sequencing normalized with unique cDNA molecular identifiers, the study measured how TCR beta repertoire diversity changes with age. The donors were split into four age groups: young (average around 16 years), middle-aged (around 40), aged (roughly 60) and long-lived (roughly 80). Two additional independent replicas of 1 million unique cDNA reads from the same blood draw were analyzed for two donors (one aged 18 to 30 and one aged 80 or older).

Study-level results and caveats: Observed TCR beta diversity per million T cells fell roughly linearly with age, and a significant reduction was already apparent by age about 38. Estimates of total diversity based on one million sequenced T cells were regarded as lower bounds and as underestimates. The percentage of naive T cells measured by flow cytometry correlated strongly with observed TCR beta diversity. Because profiling used bulk unsorted PBMCs, naive and antigen-experienced compartments could not be compared conclusively. The CMV infection status of donors was not known, potentially confounding age-related changes in expanded clonotypes. Compared with the aged group, the long-lived group had more naive CD4+ T cells, fewer expanded clones and increased TCR diversity, a pattern suggesting age selection.

The sample was also linked to a second study, of T cells of mothers and their children. From that second study: Nine systemically healthy Caucasian individuals, comprising three mothers and their six children, were included as donors. cDNA synthesis consumed the entire amount of extracted RNA, loaded at about 1.6 ug RNA in each 15 ul reaction. In the second PCR, the M1S primer introduced both the sample barcodes and 2-4 random nucleotides. Over 9.5 million TCR beta CDR3 reads were obtained for each mother, and some 3.1 million reads were obtained for each child. TCR recombination output is similarly shaped by thymic selection in related and unrelated pairs, with a minor effect exerted by inherited differences. Normalized repertoire overlap in related mother-child pairs was always slightly higher than in unrelated mother-child pairs, but the difference was never significant. With a sensitivity of about 100 clones per million clonotypes, no persistent microchimeric T cell clones were detected. In the study, deep NGS was used to compare the TCR beta repertoires of mothers and children, and features distinguishing related mother-child pairs from unrelated individuals were sought. Mothers averaged roughly 36 +/- 4 years of age and children averaged around 10 +/- 4 years. After adapter ligation with NEBNext reagents, the libraries were sequenced on Illumina HiSeq 2000 with 100+100 nt paired-end reads. Mother and child libraries were prepared a month apart and sequenced in separate runs to prevent cross-contamination. Each donor had between roughly 450,000 and 2,300,000 distinct TCR beta clonotypes identified. Naive TCR beta clonotypes were estimated from low-frequency clonotypes matched to each donor's FACS-determined naive share, without sorting.

Material for sequencing was blood. This TCR was sampled from a boy aged 5-17 years in good health.

The CDR3 corresponds to CASSAIRRSLYGYTF. At the DNA level, the sequence is TGTGCCAGCAGTGCGATCAGAAGGAGCCTTTATGGCTACACCTTC. The rearranged chain carries TRBV27 and TRBJ1-2; no D gene call is confident. Taken from the germline V gene (reference sequence), the CDR1 and CDR2 loops are MNHEY and SMNVEV. V loses 5 bases, J loses 5 bases, and the germline ends lie 18 bases apart. The CDR3 sequence holds 15 residues, the cysteine and phenylalanine included. Just the 45-base CDR3 DNA is kept, in frame starting at base 1.